This T cell receptor (beta chain) was observed in a study of blood T cell repertoires in COVID-19. On the study more broadly: Samples came from the United States, Italy and Spain, spanning acute and convalescent COVID-19.

CDR1 is SGHRS and CDR2 is YFSETQ in the germline V gene. The CDR3 has 17 residues. The ends lost 3 bases at V and 1 base at J; junction bases unmatched: 6. Authors' processing steps: For nucleated cells, counts were estimated from reference gene primer amplification. Here immunoSEQ multiplex PCR was the method, and the copy in TCRdb shows in-frame clones only, minus some. The DNA was the basis for D and trimming; V, J and clone size are from that table. The table has around 130,000 clones, about 88% seen once. Participants, about 18 to 90 years old, spanned approximately 25 US areas. Participant reports of clinical history set cohort assignment.

The TCR originated in a middle-aged man with acute COVID-19. V and J are TRBV5-1 and TRBJ2-7; 14 nucleotides agree with TRBD2. Specimen: PBMCs or T cells enriched from blood (not recorded which). CDR3 DNA sequence: TGCGCCAGCAGCTCCTCGGGACTAGCGGGAGTTTCCTACGAGCAGTACTTC. Residues: CASSSSGLAGVSYEQYF. Together with reference TRBV5-1 and TRBJ2-7, the CDR3 gives the full variable domain: KAGVTQTPRYLIKTRGQQVTLSCSPISGHRSVSWYQQTPGQGLQFLFEYFSETQRNKGNFPGRFSGRQFSNSRSEMNVSTLELGDSALYLCASSSSGLAGVSYEQYFGPGTRLTVT.